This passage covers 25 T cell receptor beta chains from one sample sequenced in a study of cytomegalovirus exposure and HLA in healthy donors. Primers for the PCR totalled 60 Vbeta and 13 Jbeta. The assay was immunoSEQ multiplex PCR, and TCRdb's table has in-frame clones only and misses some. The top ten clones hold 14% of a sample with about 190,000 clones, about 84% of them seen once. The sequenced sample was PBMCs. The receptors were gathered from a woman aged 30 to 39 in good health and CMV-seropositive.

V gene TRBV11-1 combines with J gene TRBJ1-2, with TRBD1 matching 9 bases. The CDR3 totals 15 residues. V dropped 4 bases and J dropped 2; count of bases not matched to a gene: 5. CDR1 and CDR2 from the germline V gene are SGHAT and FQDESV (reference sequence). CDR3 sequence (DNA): TGTGCCAGCAGCTCTACCGGGACAGGGAACTATGGCTACACCTTC. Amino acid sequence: CASSSTGTGNYGYTF. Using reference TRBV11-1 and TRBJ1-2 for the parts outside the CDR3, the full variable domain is EAEVAQSPRYKITEKSQAVAFWCDPISGHATLYWYRQILGQGPELLVQFQDESVVDDSQLPKDRFSAERLKGVDSTLKIQPAELGDSAMYLCASSSTGTGNYGYTFGSGTRLTVV.

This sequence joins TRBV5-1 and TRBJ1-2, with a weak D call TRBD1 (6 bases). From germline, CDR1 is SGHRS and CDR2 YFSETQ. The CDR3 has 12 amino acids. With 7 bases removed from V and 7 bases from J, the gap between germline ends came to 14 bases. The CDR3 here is CASGQLPGGYTF. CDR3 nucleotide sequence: TGCGCCAGCGGACAGCTCCCAGGTGGCTACACCTTC.

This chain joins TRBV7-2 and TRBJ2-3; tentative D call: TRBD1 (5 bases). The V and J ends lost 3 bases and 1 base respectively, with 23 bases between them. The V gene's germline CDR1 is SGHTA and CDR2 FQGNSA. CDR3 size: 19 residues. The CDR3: CASSFRVGAERRGTDTQYF. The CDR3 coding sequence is TGTGCCAGCAGCTTCAGGGTTGGGGCGGAACGACGGGGCACAGATACGCAGTATTTT. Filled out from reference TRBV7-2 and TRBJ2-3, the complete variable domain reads GAGVSQSPSNKVTEKGKDVELRCDPISGHTALYWYRQSLGQGLEFLIYFQGNSAPDKSGLPSDRFSAERTGGSVSTLTIQRTQQEDSAVYLCASSFRVGAERRGTDTQYFGPGTRLTVL.

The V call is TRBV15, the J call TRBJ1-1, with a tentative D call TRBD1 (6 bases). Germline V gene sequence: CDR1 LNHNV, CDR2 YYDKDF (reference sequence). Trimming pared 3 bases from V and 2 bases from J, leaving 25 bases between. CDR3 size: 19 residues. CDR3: CATSSIQRGGAPTNTEAFF. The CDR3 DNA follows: TGTGCCACCAGCAGTATCCAAAGGGGGGGCGCGCCGACTAACACTGAAGCTTTCTTT.

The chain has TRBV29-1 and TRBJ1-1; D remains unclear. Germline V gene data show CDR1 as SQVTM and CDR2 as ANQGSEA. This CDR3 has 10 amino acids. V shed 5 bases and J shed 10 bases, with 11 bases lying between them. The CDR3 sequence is CSVSPGGAFF. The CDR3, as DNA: TGCAGCGTTTCGCCGGGTGGAGCTTTCTTT.

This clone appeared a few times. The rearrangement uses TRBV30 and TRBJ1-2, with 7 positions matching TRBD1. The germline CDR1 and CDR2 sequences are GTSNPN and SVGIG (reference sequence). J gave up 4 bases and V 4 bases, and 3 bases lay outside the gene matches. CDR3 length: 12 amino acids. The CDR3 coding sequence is TGTGCCTGGACGCCAGGGGGCTATGGCTACACCTTC. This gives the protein CAWTPGGYGYTF.

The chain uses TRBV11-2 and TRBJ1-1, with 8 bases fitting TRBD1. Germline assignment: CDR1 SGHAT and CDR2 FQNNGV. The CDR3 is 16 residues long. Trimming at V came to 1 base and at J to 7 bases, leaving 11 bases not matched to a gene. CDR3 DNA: TGTGCCAGCAGCTTAGGAGCCGGCGATACAGGGGGTGAAGCTTTCTTT. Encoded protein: CASSLGAGDTGGEAFF.

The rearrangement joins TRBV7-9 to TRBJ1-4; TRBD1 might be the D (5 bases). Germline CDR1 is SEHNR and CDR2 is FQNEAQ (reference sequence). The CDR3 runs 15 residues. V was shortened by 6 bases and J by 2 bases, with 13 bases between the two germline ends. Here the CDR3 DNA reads TGTGCCAGCAGTGGATACAGGCTGACTAATGAAAAACTGTTTTTT. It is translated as CASSGYRLTNEKLFF.

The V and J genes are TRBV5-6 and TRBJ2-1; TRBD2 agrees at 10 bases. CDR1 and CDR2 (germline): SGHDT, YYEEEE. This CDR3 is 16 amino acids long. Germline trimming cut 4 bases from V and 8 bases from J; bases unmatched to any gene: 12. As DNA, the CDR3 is TGTGCCAGCAGCGAGACCGGGACTAGCGATATGTATGAGCAGTTCTTC. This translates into CASSETGTSDMYEQFF.

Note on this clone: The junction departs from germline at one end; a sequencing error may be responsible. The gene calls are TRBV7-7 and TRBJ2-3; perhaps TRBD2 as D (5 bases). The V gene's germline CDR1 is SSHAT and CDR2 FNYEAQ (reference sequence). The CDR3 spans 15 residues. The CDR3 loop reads CASSPQVGVADTQYF. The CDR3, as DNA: TGTGCTAGCAGCCCCCAGGTGGGAGTAGCAGATACGCAGTATTTT.

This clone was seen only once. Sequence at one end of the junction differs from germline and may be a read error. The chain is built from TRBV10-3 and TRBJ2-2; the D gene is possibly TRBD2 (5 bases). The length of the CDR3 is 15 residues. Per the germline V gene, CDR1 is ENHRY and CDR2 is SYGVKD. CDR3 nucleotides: TGTGCCATCAGTGACGCCAAATCAAACACCGGGAAGCTGTTTTTT. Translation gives CAISDAKSNTGKLFF.

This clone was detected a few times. CDR3 coding DNA: TGTGCCACCAGCAGCCAGACTAGCGGGGAAATCAATGAGCAGTTCTTC. Encoded protein: CATSSQTSGEINEQFF. The chain combines TRBV15 with TRBJ2-1; TRBD2 aligns across 11 bases. This CDR3 region has 16 residues. Germline V gene lookup returns CDR1 LNHNV and CDR2 YYDKDF (reference sequence). V gave up 3 bases and J gave up 6 bases; unmatched junction bases: 7.

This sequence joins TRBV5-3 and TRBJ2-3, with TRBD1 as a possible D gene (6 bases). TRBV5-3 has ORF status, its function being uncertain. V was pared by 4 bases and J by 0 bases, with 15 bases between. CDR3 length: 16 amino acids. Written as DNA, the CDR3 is TGTGCCAGAAGCAAAGGACAGCCCACTAGCACAGATACGCAGTATTTT. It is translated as CARSKGQPTSTDTQYF.

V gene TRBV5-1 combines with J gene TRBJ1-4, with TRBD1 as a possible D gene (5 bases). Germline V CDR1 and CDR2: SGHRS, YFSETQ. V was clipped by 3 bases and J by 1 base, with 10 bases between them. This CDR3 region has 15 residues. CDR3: CASSSDSLTNEKLFF. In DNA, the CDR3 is TGCGCCAGCAGCTCAGACAGTTTAACTAATGAAAAACTGTTTTTT.

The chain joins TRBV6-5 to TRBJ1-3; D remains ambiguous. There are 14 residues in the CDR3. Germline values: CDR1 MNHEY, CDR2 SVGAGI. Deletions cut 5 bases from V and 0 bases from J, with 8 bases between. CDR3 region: CASSLYSSGNTIYF. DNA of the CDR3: TGTGCCAGCAGTCTATATAGCTCTGGAAACACCATATATTTT.

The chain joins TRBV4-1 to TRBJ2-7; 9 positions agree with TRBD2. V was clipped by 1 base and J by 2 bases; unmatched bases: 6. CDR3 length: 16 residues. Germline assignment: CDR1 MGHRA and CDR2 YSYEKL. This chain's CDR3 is CASSQAHSGSTYEQYF. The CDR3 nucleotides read TGCGCCAGCAGCCAAGCCCATAGCGGGAGTACCTACGAGCAGTACTTC.

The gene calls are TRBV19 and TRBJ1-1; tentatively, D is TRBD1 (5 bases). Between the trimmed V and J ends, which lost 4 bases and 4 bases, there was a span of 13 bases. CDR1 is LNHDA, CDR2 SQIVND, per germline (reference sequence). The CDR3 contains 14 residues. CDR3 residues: CASSNMEGSTEAFF. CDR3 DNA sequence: TGTGCCAGTAGTAATATGGAGGGGAGCACTGAAGCTTTCTTT.

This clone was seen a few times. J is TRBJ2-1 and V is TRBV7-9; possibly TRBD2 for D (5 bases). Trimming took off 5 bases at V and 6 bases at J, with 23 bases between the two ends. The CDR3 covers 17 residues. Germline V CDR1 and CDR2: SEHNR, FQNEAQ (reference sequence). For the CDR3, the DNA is TGTGCCAGCAGCGGAGGTTCTGATGGACTCTCAGTCAATGAGCAGTTCTTC. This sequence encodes CASSGGSDGLSVNEQFF.

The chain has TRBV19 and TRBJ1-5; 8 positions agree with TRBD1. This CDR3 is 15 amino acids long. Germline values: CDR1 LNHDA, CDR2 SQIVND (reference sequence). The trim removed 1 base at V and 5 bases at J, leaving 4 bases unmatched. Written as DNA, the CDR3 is TGTGCCAGTAGTATAGCCACAGGGGGGTATCAGCCCCAGCATTTT. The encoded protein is CASSIATGGYQPQHF. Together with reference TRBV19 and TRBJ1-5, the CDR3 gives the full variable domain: DGGITQSPKYLFRKEGQNVTLSCEQNLNHDAMYWYRQDPGQGLRLIYYSQIVNDFQKGDIAEGYSVSREKKESFPLTVTSAQKNPTAFYLCASSIATGGYQPQHFGDGTRLSIL.

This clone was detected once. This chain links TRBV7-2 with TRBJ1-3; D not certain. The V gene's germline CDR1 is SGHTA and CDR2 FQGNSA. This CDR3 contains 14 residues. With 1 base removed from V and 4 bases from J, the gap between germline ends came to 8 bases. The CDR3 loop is CASSLGLWGNTIYF. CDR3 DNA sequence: TGTGCCAGCAGCTTAGGACTTTGGGGAAACACCATATATTTT.

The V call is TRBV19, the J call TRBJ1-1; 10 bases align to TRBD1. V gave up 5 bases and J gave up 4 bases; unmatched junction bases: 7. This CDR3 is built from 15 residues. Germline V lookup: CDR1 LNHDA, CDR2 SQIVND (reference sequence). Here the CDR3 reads CASSPRTGGLTEAFF. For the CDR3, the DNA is TGTGCCAGTAGTCCCCGGACAGGGGGGCTCACTGAAGCTTTCTTT.

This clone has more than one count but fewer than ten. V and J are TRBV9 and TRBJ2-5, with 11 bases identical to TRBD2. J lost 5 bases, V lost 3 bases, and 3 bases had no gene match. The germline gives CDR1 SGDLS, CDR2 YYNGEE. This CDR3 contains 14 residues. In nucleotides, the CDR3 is TGTGCCAGCAGCGGTTCTAGCGGGGGGGAGACCCAGTACTTC. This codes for CASSGSSGGETQYF.

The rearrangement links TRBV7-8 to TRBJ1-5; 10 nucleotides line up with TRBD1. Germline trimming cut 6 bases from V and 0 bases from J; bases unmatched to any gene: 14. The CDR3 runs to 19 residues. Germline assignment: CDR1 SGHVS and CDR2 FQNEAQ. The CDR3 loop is CASSPMTGGPPYSNQPQHF. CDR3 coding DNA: TGTGCCAGCAGTCCAATGACAGGGGGCCCTCCTTATAGCAATCAGCCCCAGCATTTT.

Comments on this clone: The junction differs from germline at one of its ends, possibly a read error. CDR3 coding DNA: TGTGCTAGCAGCCGCTTGGGGCGACCCCAAGAGACCCAGTACTTC. It is translated as CASSRLGRPQETQYF. The gene calls are TRBV7-7 and TRBJ2-5; perhaps TRBD1 as D (5 bases). The CDR3 totals 15 residues. Germline CDR1 and CDR2: SSHAT and FNYEAQ (reference sequence).

The CDR3 protein is CSVVPAGGPPDTQYF. The CDR3 coding sequence is TGCAGCGTTGTACCAGCGGGAGGGCCCCCGGATACGCAGTATTTT. This chain links TRBV29-1 with TRBJ2-3; 10 bases map to TRBD2. Germline V lookup: CDR1 SQVTM, CDR2 ANQGSEA. The CDR3 is made up of 15 amino acids. The junction had 10 bases not matched to a gene; V was cut back by 4 bases and J by 6 bases.